The 32 T cell receptor beta chains below come from one sample, sequenced in a study of early T cells in non-severe SARS-CoV-2 infection. Each CDR3 protein gets one entry after TCRdb re-called the 5' RACE reads with MiXCR. The sample contains about 110,000 distinct CDR3 sequences, around 13% of which appear only once. The sequences come from whole blood, collected at baseline. The origin of the receptors is an adult who was a healthcare worker with PCR-confirmed SARS-CoV-2 infection or an uninfected control (not recorded which).

The chain links TRBV30 to TRBJ1-2; D is unresolved. The CDR3 is made up of 13 amino acids. CDR1 is GTSNPN, CDR2 SVGIG, per germline (reference sequence). V shed 5 bases and J shed 5 bases, with 15 bases lying between them. This CDR3 is CAWGSGSWYGYTF. The CDR3 coding sequence is TGTGCCTGGGGGAGCGGCAGTTGGTATGGCTACACCTTC.

This clonotype has ten or more counts. V is TRBV20-1 and J is TRBJ2-1; D is possibly TRBD2 (5 bases). The CDR3 sequence is 18 residues long. Germline values: CDR1 DFQATT, CDR2 SNEGSKA (reference sequence). Deletions cut 2 bases from V and 0 bases from J, with 20 bases between. Written as DNA, the CDR3 is TGCAGTGCTAGATTCGAAAGGAGCGGAATGAGCTCCTACAATGAGCAGTTCTTC. This sequence encodes CSARFERSGMSSYNEQFF.

The chain employs TRBV2 and TRBJ2-1; D gene ambiguous. The CDR3 totals 11 residues. Germline CDR1 is SNHLY and CDR2 is FYNNEI. V dropped 8 bases and J dropped 8 bases, with 10 bases sitting between them. The CDR3 reads CASAEVYEQFF. The CDR3 DNA follows: TGTGCCAGCGCTGAAGTCTATGAGCAGTTCTTC. Complete variable domain (other parts from reference TRBV2 and TRBJ2-1): EPEVTQTPSHQVTQMGQEVILRCVPISNHLYFYWYRQILGQKVEFLVSFYNNEISEKSEIFDDQFSVERPDGSNFTLKIRSTKLEDSAMYFCASAEVYEQFFGPGTRLTVL.

This clonotype occurred many times. The chain carries TRBV5-1 and TRBJ2-4, with a weak D call TRBD2 (6 bases). V was pared by 2 bases and J by 2 bases, with 8 bases between. The CDR3 runs to 14 residues. Germline assignment: CDR1 SGHRS and CDR2 YFSETQ. Here the CDR3 reads CASSFGGTKNIQYF. CDR3 bases: TGCGCCAGCAGCTTCGGGGGTACCAAAAACATTCAGTACTTC. Drawing the rest from reference TRBV5-1 and TRBJ2-4, the complete variable domain is KAGVTQTPRYLIKTRGQQVTLSCSPISGHRSVSWYQQTPGQGLQFLFEYFSETQRNKGNFPGRFSGRQFSNSRSEMNVSTLELGDSALYLCASSFGGTKNIQYFGAGTRLSVL.

This clonotype appeared a few times. The genes are TRBV3-1 and TRBJ2-3; tentatively, D is TRBD2 (5 bases). The CDR3 has 15 amino acids. From germline, CDR1 is LGHDT and CDR2 YNNKEL (reference sequence). V was clipped by 4 bases and J by 2 bases, with 13 bases between them. In nucleotides, the CDR3 is TGTGCCAGCAGCCCTTGGAGCGGCCCCACAGATACGCAGTATTTT. It codes for CASSPWSGPTDTQYF.

This clonotype was recorded a few times. This sequence joins TRBV27 and TRBJ1-1; unclear D gene. This CDR3 spans 14 amino acids. The V gene's germline CDR1 is MNHEY and CDR2 SMNVEV (reference sequence). Trimming took off 0 bases at V and 7 bases at J, with 12 bases between the two ends. The CDR3 DNA sequence: TGTGCCAGCAGTTTATCTCCACGGAGGGTTGAAGCTTTCTTT. It is translated as CASSLSPRRVEAFF.

At least ten counts were recorded for this clonotype. CDR3 amino acids: CASSSGTGAPLHF. Here the CDR3 DNA reads TGTGCCAGCAGCTCCGGGACAGGGGCACCCCTCCACTTT. V usage is TRBV11-3 and J usage is TRBJ1-6; 10 nucleotides line up with TRBD1. The V segment lost 4 bases and the J segment 11 bases; nucleotides outside the gene matches: 2. Germline V gene data show CDR1 as SGHNT and CDR2 as YENEEA. This CDR3 has 13 residues.

The chain is built from TRBV29-1 and TRBJ1-2; D call uncertain. This CDR3 contains 13 residues. Trimming took 3 bases from V and 0 from J, leaving 8 bases between them. Germline-derived CDR1 and CDR2 are SQVTM and ANQGSEA. The CDR3 protein is CSVDRGTNYGYTF. In nucleotides, the CDR3 is TGCAGCGTTGACCGGGGAACTAACTATGGCTACACCTTC.

V usage is TRBV3-1 and J usage is TRBJ1-5; D not resolved. V lost 4 bases and J lost 4, with 5 bases in between. Looked up from germline, CDR1 is LGHDT and CDR2 is YNNKEL (reference sequence). This CDR3 comprises 12 residues. The CDR3 DNA sequence: TGTGCCAGCAGCCTCGCGAATCAGCCCCAGCATTTT. Translation gives CASSLANQPQHF.

The chain couples TRBV7-6 to TRBJ2-7; D ambiguous. Between the trimmed V and J ends, which lost 2 bases and 2 bases, there was a span of 10 bases. There are 14 residues in the CDR3. Germline CDR1 and CDR2: SGHVS and FNYEAQ. CDR3 loop: CASSLNTLTYEQYF. The CDR3 DNA sequence: TGTGCCAGCAGCTTAAACACCTTAACCTACGAGCAGTACTTC.

This clonotype came up a few times. An end of the junction differs from the germline gene, which may be a read error. The chain has TRBV7-7 and TRBJ2-5, with D hard to call. Germline CDR1 is SSHAT and CDR2 is FNYEAQ (reference sequence). The CDR3 has 13 amino acids. The CDR3 loop reads CASSLEVQETQYF. CDR3 bases: TGTGCTAGCAGCTTAGAGGTCCAAGAGACCCAGTACTTC.

The rearrangement links TRBV19 to TRBJ1-6; no clear D. V lost 5 bases and J 6 bases, leaving 17 bases between the germline ends. The CDR3 runs to 16 residues. Germline V gene sequence: CDR1 LNHDA, CDR2 SQIVND (reference sequence). CDR3 sequence (DNA): TGTGCCAGTAGTCCCTCGAACACCGGCGGTAATTCACCCCTCCACTTT. This gives the protein CASSPSNTGGNSPLHF.

CDR3 DNA: TGCAGTGCTAGAGACCAAATCTCCTACGAGCAGTACTTC. This encodes CSARDQISYEQYF. The rearrangement joins TRBV20-1 to TRBJ2-7; D is uncertain. V shed 0 bases and J shed 0 bases, with 6 bases lying between them. Germline CDR1 reads DFQATT; CDR2 reads SNEGSKA (reference sequence). This CDR3 comprises 13 residues.

The table lists this clonotype with a few counts. The gene calls are TRBV14 and TRBJ2-7; D possibly corresponds to TRBD2 (5 bases). Germline loops: CDR1 SGHDN, CDR2 FVKESK. V lost 3 bases, J lost 3 bases, and 6 bases lay in between. The CDR3 sequence is 12 residues long. CDR3: CASSQTIYEQYF. DNA for the CDR3: TGTGCCAGCAGCCAGACTATCTACGAGCAGTACTTC. The full variable domain, completed using reference TRBV14 and TRBJ2-7, is EAGVTQFPSHSVIEKGQTVTLRCDPISGHDNLYWYRRVMGKEIKFLLHFVKESKQDESGMPNNRFLAERTGGTYSTLKVQPAELEDSGVYFCASSQTIYEQYFGPGTRLTVT.

Many counts were recorded for this clonotype. The chain couples TRBV5-1 to TRBJ1-1; the D gene is possibly TRBD1 (5 bases). There are 15 residues in the CDR3. The V end was cut by 0 bases, the J end by 3 bases, with 12 bases between. The germline V gene encodes CDR1 SGHRS and CDR2 YFSETQ. In DNA form, the CDR3 reads TGCGCCAGCAGCTTGGCCCCGGGGCTCGACACTGAAGCTTTCTTT. Its translation is CASSLAPGLDTEAFF.

This clonotype was seen repeatedly, ten times or more. One end of the junction is discordant with germline, which a read error may explain. V gene TRBV3-1 combines with J gene TRBJ1-1, with unresolved D. The CDR3 sequence is 13 residues long. The germline CDR1 and CDR2 sequences are LGHDT and YNNKEL (reference sequence). CDR3 loop: CASSQAGREEGFF. In nucleotides, the CDR3 is TGTGCCAGCAGCCAGGCGGGTAGAGAAGAAGGTTTCTTT.

This clonotype was seen at least ten times. The chain joins TRBV20-1 to TRBJ2-1; 10 nucleotides line up with TRBD2. The junction had 3 bases not matched to a gene; V was cut back by 3 bases and J by 1 base. Looked up from germline, CDR1 is DFQATT and CDR2 is SNEGSKA (reference sequence). CDR3 length: 15 residues. The CDR3: CSARALAGSYNEQFF. CDR3 bases: TGCAGTGCTAGGGCACTAGCGGGATCCTACAATGAGCAGTTCTTC.

This clonotype was seen ten or more times. This chain joins TRBV6-5 and TRBJ1-4, with TRBD1 identical over 8 bases. The CDR3 loop spans 15 amino acids. The germline CDR1 and CDR2 sequences are MNHEY and SVGAGI. Trimming at V came to 7 bases and at J to 5 bases, leaving 9 bases not matched to a gene. CDR3 coding DNA: TGTGCCAGCACTCGACAGGGGCTAGAAAATGAAAAACTGTTTTTT. Amino acids: CASTRQGLENEKLFF.

At least ten counts were recorded for this clonotype. The genes are TRBV20-1 and TRBJ1-1; no definite D call. The germline V gene has CDR1 DFQATT and CDR2 SNEGSKA (reference sequence). Deletions cut 3 bases from V and 1 base from J, with 9 bases between. The CDR3 consists of 13 residues. The CDR3 region is CSARVGWNTEAFF. CDR3 bases: TGCAGTGCTAGGGTAGGGTGGAACACTGAAGCTTTCTTT.

This clonotype showed up just a few times. The junction and the germline gene differ at one end; a read error may be behind it. This chain links TRBV11-3 with TRBJ2-3, with 7 nucleotides matching TRBD2. Germline CDR1 SGHNT, CDR2 YENEEA. There are 17 residues in the CDR3. The chain's CDR3 is CASSSGGGPEGTDTQFF. CDR3 bases: TGTGCCAGCAGCTCGGGAGGTGGCCCGGAGGGCACAGATACGCAGTTTTTT. The full variable domain, completed using reference TRBV11-3 and TRBJ2-3, is EAGVVQSPRYKIIEKKQPVAFWCNPISGHNTLYWYLQNLGQGPELLIRYENEEAVDDSQLPKDRFSAERLKGVDSTLKIQPAELGDSAVYLCASSSGGGPEGTDTQFFGPGTRLTVL.

The chain is built from TRBV28 and TRBJ2-7; a weak D match, TRBD1 (5 bases). The V gene's germline CDR1 is MDHEN and CDR2 SYDVKM. This CDR3 region has 13 residues. The V end was cut by 5 bases, the J end by 2 bases, with 10 bases between. The CDR3 coding sequence is TGTGCCAGCAGTGGCAGGGCAACCTACGAGCAGTACTTC. Amino acid sequence: CASSGRATYEQYF.

This clonotype was counted a few times. The chain combines TRBV20-1 with TRBJ2-1; 8 bases match TRBD2. The germline V gene has CDR1 DFQATT and CDR2 SNEGSKA (reference sequence). The CDR3 is 14 amino acids. V shed 5 bases and J 6 bases; nucleotides not matched to a gene: 9. The CDR3: CSAPGLGLSNEQFF. The CDR3 nucleotides are TGCAGTGCTCCGGGACTAGGGTTAAGCAATGAGCAGTTCTTC.

This clonotype has a handful of counts. This chain uses TRBV7-8 with TRBJ1-6; a weak D match, TRBD1 (5 bases). This CDR3 contains 15 residues. Germline V CDR1 and CDR2: SGHVS, FQNEAQ. V was cut by 5 bases and J by 9 bases, with 17 bases left in between. CDR3 nucleotides: TGTGCCAGCAGCAAAGGACTTGGGGCCTCTTCACCCCTCCACTTT. This encodes CASSKGLGASSPLHF.

This clonotype was seen a handful of times. The V and J genes are TRBV5-1 and TRBJ2-3; TRBD2 matches at 11 bases. Germline CDR1 reads SGHRS; CDR2 reads YFSETQ. The CDR3 is 17 residues long. Germline trimming cut 4 bases from V and 0 bases from J; bases unmatched to any gene: 7. As DNA, the CDR3 is TGCGCCAGCAGCCCCTTAGCGGGGGGGCCGAGCACAGATACGCAGTATTTT. Amino acid sequence: CASSPLAGGPSTDTQYF.

The J gene is TRBJ2-7, the V gene TRBV28; perhaps TRBD1 as D (6 bases). V shed 7 bases and J shed 1 base, with 11 bases lying between them. The CDR3 is 13 amino acids. Per the germline V gene, CDR1 is MDHEN and CDR2 is SYDVKM. The chain's CDR3 is CASNTGLSYEQYF. CDR3 nucleotides: TGTGCCAGCAACACAGGGTTGTCCTACGAGCAGTACTTC.

This chain joins TRBV5-6 and TRBJ1-6; 9 positions agree with TRBD1. Germline V CDR1 and CDR2: SGHDT, YYEEEE. The CDR3 is 14 residues long. The V segment lost 4 bases and the J segment 7 bases; nucleotides outside the gene matches: 3. Here the CDR3 DNA reads TGTGCCAGCAGCCCCGGGACAGGGAATTCACCCCTCCACTTT. Its protein product is CASSPGTGNSPLHF. Looking up the rest from reference TRBV5-6 and TRBJ1-6 gives the full variable domain: DAGVTQSPTHLIKTRGQQVTLRCSPKSGHDTVSWYQQALGQGPQFIFQYYEEEERQRGNFPDRFSGHQFPNYSSELNVNALLLGDSALYLCASSPGTGNSPLHFGNGTRLTVT.

There are a few counts of this clonotype. This chain joins TRBV27 and TRBJ1-6, with 8 bases matching TRBD1. The CDR3 contains 14 residues. CDR1 is MNHEY and CDR2 is SMNVEV in the germline V gene (reference sequence). CDR3 sequence: CATRQGNNNSPLHF. The CDR3 nucleotides read TGTGCAACACGACAGGGGAACAATAATTCACCCCTCCACTTT.

This clonotype was picked up a small number of times. The CDR3 here is CSASSPSGATSYEQYF. In DNA, the CDR3 is TGCAGTGCTAGTTCCCCCTCTGGGGCTACCTCCTACGAGCAGTACTTC. The chain is built from TRBV20-1 and TRBJ2-7, with D possibly being TRBD1 (5 bases). Trimming stripped 3 bases from V and 0 bases from J, with 18 bases between. Germline V gene lookup returns CDR1 DFQATT and CDR2 SNEGSKA (reference sequence). The CDR3 has 16 amino acids.

The chain is built from TRBV6-6 and TRBJ2-6; D may be TRBD2 (6 bases). Germline lookup yields CDR1 MNHNY and CDR2 SVGAGI (reference sequence). CDR3 length equals 18 residues. The V end lost 2 bases, the J end lost 3 bases, and 17 bases lay between the germline ends. The CDR3, as DNA: TGTGCCAGCAGTTACAAGTCCTCGCCGGGGGATGGGGCCAACGTCCTGACTTTC. Translation: CASSYKSSPGDGANVLTF.

This clonotype came up many times. The chain employs TRBV6-1 and TRBJ2-3; no firm D call. V lost 7 bases and J 1 base, leaving 9 bases between the germline ends. CDR1 is MNHNS and CDR2 is SASEGT in the germline V gene. The CDR3 loop spans 13 amino acids. CDR3 coding DNA: TGTGCCAGCACCTGGAGACGCACAGATACGCAGTATTTT. This translates into CASTWRRTDTQYF.

This clonotype was seen more than once but under ten times. The rearrangement joins TRBV27 to TRBJ2-7, with D perhaps TRBD1 (6 bases). The CDR3 is 13 residues long. Trimming removed 3 bases at V and 3 bases at J, with 9 bases between. In germline, CDR1 is MNHEY, CDR2 SMNVEV (reference sequence). The CDR3 bases are TGTGCCAGCAGTTTCCTGGACAGCTACGAGCAGTACTTC. Amino acid sequence: CASSFLDSYEQYF.

The chain recombines TRBV3-1 with TRBJ2-1; 11 positions match TRBD2. Germline lookup yields CDR1 LGHDT and CDR2 YNNKEL (reference sequence). CDR3 length equals 15 residues. The CDR3, as DNA: TGTGCATCGACTAGCGGGACACCTGGCCACAATGAGCAGTTCTTC. Translating it yields CASTSGTPGHNEQFF.